This TCR beta chain was sequenced in a study of blood T cell repertoires in COVID-19. In the study overall: Italy, Spain and the United States were the sources of the convalescent and acute COVID-19 samples. T cells, B-cell-depleted T cells, or PBMCs supplied cDNA or gDNA.

From germline, CDR1 is MNHEY and CDR2 SVGEGT. The CDR3 sequence is 17 residues long. Between the trimmed V and J ends, which lost 6 bases and 0 bases, there was a span of 20 bases. As processed by the authors: The assay estimated nucleated cells by amplifying reference gene primers. TCRdb keeps only in-frame clones here, not all; method: immunoSEQ multiplex PCR. Clonal size and the V and J genes are those of that table, whereas D and trimming came from the DNA. The table includes under 200,000 clones, around nine tenths detected once. The specimen was peripheral blood. The clonotype was recovered from a man aged 50-60 years who had recovered from COVID-19. This sequence joins TRBV6-2 or TRBV6-3 and TRBJ1-1; D is possibly TRBD1 (6 bases). CDR3 sequence reads: CASSLRGRGVVNTEAFF. As DNA, the CDR3 is TGTGCCAGCAGCCTCCGGGGCAGGGGTGTAGTGAACACTGAAGCTTTCTTT.